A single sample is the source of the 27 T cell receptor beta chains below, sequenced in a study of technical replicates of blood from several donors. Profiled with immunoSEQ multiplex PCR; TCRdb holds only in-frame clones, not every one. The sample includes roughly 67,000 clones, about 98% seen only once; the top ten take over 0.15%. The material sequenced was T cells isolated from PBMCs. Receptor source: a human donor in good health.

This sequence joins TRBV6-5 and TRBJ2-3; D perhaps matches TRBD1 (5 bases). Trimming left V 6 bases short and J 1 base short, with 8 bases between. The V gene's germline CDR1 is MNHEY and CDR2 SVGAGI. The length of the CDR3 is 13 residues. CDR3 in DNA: TGTGCCAGCAGCCTAGGGGGCACAGATACGCAGTATTTT. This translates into CASSLGGTDTQYF.

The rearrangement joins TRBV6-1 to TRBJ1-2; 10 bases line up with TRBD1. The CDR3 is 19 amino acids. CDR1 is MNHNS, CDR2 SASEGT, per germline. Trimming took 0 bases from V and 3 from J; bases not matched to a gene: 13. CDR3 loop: CASSEAEGTGALFYYGYTF. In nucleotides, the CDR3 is TGTGCCAGCAGTGAAGCAGAAGGGACAGGGGCCTTATTTTACTATGGCTACACCTTC.

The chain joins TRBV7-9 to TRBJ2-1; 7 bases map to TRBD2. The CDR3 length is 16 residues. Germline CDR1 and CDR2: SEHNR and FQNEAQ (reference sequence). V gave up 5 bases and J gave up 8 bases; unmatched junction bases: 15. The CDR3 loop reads CASSRALGGTVDEQFF. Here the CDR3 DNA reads TGTGCCAGCAGCCGGGCTTTGGGGGGGACCGTCGATGAGCAGTTCTTC.

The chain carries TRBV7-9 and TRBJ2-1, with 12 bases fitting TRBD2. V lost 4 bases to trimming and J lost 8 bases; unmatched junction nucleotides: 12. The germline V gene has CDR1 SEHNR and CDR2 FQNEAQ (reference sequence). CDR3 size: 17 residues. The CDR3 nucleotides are TGTGCCAGCAGCTCCTCCTGGCGACTAGCGGGAGACTATGAGCAGTTCTTC. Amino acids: CASSSSWRLAGDYEQFF.

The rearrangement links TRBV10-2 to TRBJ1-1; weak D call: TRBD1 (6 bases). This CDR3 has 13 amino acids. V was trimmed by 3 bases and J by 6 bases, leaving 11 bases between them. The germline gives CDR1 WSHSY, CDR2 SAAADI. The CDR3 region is CASSEGWGPEAFF. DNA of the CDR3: TGCGCCAGCAGTGAAGGCTGGGGGCCTGAAGCTTTCTTT.

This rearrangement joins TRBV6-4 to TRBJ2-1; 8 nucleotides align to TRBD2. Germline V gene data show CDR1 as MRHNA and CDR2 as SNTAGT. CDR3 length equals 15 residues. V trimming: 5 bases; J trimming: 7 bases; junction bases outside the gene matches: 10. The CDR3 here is CASSPLGGAVNEQFF. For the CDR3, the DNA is TGTGCCAGCAGTCCCCTCGGGGGGGCCGTGAATGAGCAGTTCTTC.

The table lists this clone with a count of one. The CDR3 region has the DNA TGTGCCAGCAGTGAAAGCGGGAGGGCCCCAGATACGCAGTATTTT. The encoded protein is CASSESGRAPDTQYF. The chain employs TRBV25-1 and TRBJ2-3; 10 nucleotides align to TRBD2. There are 15 residues in the CDR3. The V gene's germline CDR1 is MGHDK and CDR2 SYGVNS. J gave up 4 bases and V 2 bases, and 3 bases lay outside the gene matches.

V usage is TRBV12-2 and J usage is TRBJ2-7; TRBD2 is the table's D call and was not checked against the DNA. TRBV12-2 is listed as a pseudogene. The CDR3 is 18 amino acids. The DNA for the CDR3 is TGTGCAAGTCGTCGCCCTAAGAAAGCTAGCGGGCATTCCTACGAGCAGTACTTC. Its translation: CASRRPKKASGHSYEQYF.

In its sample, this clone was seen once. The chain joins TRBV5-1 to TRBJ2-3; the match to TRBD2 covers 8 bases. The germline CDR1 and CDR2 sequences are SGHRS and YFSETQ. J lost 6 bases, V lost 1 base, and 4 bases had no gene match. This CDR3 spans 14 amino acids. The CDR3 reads CASSLSRGGDTQYF. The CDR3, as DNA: TGCGCCAGCAGCTTGTCACGGGGGGGGGATACGCAGTATTTT.

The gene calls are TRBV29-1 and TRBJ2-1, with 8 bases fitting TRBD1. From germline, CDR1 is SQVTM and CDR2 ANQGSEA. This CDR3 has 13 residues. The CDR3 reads CSHRRAGGDEQFF. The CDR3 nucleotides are TGCAGTCACCGTCGGGCAGGGGGCGATGAGCAGTTCTTC.

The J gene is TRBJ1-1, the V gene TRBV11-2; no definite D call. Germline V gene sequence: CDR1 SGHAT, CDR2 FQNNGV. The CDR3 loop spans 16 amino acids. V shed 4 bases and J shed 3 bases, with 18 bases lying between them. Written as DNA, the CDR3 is TGTGCCAGCAGCTCGCGGTGGGAGGGCTGGGACACTGAAGCTTTCTTT. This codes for CASSSRWEGWDTEAFF.

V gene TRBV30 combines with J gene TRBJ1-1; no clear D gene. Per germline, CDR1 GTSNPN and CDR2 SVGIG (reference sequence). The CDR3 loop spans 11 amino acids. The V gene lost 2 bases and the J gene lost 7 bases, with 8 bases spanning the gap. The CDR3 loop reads CAWSLRSEAFF. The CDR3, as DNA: TGTGCCTGGAGTCTTCGGAGTGAAGCTTTCTTT.

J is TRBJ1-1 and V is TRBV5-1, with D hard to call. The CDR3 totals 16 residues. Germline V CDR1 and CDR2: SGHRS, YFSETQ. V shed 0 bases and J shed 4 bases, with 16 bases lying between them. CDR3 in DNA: TGCGCCAGCAGCTTGGTGAGGGTAAAGGACGGCACTGAAGCTTTCTTT. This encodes CASSLVRVKDGTEAFF. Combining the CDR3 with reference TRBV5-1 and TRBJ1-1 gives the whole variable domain KAGVTQTPRYLIKTRGQQVTLSCSPISGHRSVSWYQQTPGQGLQFLFEYFSETQRNKGNFPGRFSGRQFSNSRSEMNVSTLELGDSALYLCASSLVRVKDGTEAFFGQGTRLTVV.

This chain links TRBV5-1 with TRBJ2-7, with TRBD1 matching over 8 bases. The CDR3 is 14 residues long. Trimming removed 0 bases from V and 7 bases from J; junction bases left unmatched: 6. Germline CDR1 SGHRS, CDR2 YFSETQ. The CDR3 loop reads CASSLDQGAGEQYF. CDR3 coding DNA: TGCGCCAGCAGCTTGGACCAGGGGGCCGGTGAGCAGTACTTC.

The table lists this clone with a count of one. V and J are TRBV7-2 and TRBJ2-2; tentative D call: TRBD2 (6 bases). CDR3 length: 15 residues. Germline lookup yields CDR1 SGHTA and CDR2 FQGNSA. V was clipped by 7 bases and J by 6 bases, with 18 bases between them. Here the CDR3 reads CASTSGTRGSGELFF. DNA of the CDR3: TGTGCCAGCACCTCAGGGACCCGGGGGTCCGGGGAGCTGTTTTTT.

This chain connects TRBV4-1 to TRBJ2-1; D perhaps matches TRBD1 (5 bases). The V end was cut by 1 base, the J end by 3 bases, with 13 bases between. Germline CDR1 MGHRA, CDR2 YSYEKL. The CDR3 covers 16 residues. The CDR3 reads CASSQGRQGNYNEQFF. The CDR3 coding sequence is TGCGCCAGCAGCCAAGGAAGGCAGGGAAACTACAATGAGCAGTTCTTC.

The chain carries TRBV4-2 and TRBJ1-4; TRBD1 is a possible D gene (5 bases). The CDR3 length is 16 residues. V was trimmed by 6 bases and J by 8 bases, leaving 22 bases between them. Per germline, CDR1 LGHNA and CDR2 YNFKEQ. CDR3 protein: CASSQLQRQGGEKLFF. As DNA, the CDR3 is TGTGCCAGCAGTCAACTTCAAAGGCAGGGAGGCGAAAAACTGTTTTTT.

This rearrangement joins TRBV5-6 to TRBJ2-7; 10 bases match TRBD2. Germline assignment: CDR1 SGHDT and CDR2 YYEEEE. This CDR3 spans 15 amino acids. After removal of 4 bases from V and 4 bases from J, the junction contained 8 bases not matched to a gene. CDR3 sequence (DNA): TGTGCCAGCAGCATAGCGGGGGGCTTAATATACGAGCAGTACTTC. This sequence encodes CASSIAGGLIYEQYF.

CDR3 sequence reads: CASIYVYEQFF. For the CDR3, the DNA is TGTGCCAGCATTTATGTCTATGAGCAGTTCTTC. V usage is TRBV2 and J usage is TRBJ2-1; D ambiguous. Trimming stripped 7 bases from V and 8 bases from J, with 9 bases between. This CDR3 has 11 amino acids. Per germline, CDR1 SNHLY and CDR2 FYNNEI. Full variable domain (outside the CDR3, taken from reference TRBV2 and TRBJ2-1): EPEVTQTPSHQVTQMGQEVILRCVPISNHLYFYWYRQILGQKVEFLVSFYNNEISEKSEIFDDQFSVERPDGSNFTLKIRSTKLEDSAMYFCASIYVYEQFFGPGTRLTVL.

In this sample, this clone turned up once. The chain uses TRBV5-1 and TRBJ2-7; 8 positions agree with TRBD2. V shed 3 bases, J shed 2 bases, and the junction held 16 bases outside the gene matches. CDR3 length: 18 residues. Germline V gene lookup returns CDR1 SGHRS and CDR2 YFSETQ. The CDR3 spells CASSSVSGRREAAYEQYF. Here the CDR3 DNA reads TGCGCCAGCAGCTCCGTTTCGGGTAGGCGGGAGGCCGCCTACGAGCAGTACTTC. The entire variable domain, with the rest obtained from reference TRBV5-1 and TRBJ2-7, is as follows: KAGVTQTPRYLIKTRGQQVTLSCSPISGHRSVSWYQQTPGQGLQFLFEYFSETQRNKGNFPGRFSGRQFSNSRSEMNVSTLELGDSALYLCASSSVSGRREAAYEQYFGPGTRLTVT.

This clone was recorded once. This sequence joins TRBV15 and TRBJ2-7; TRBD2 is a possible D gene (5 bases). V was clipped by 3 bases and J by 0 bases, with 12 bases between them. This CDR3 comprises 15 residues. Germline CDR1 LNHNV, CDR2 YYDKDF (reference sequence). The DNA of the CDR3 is TGTGCCACCAGCAGGGAAACTAGTTTCTCCTACGAGCAGTACTTC. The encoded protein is CATSRETSFSYEQYF.

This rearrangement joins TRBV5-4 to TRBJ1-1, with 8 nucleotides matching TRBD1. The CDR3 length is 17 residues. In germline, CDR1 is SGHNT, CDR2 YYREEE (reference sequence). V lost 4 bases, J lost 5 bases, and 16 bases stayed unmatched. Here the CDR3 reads CASSLGQGLGRGTEAFF. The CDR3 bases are TGTGCCAGCAGCCTAGGACAGGGATTGGGTAGAGGTACTGAAGCTTTCTTT.

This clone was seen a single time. Here the CDR3 DNA reads TGTGCCAGCAGCGTACAGGGGATTAATTCACCCCTCCACTTT. Translated: CASSVQGINSPLHF. The chain employs TRBV7-3 and TRBJ1-6, with TRBD1 identical over 7 bases. This CDR3 has 14 residues. V was pared by 5 bases and J by 6 bases, with 4 bases of the junction left unmatched. Germline CDR1 reads SGHTA; CDR2 reads FQGTGA. The full variable domain, completed using reference TRBV7-3 and TRBJ1-6, is GAGVSQTPSNKVTEKGKYVELRCDPISGHTALYWYRQSLGQGPEFLIYFQGTGAADDSGLPNDRFFAVRPEGSVSTLKIQRTERGDSAVYLCASSVQGINSPLHFGNGTRLTVT.

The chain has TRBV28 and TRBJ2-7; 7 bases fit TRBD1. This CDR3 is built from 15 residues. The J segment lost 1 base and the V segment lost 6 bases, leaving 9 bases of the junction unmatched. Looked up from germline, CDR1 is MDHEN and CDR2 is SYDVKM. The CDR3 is CASRKDRSGSYEQYF. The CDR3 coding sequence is TGTGCCAGCAGAAAGGACAGGTCAGGGTCCTACGAGCAGTACTTC. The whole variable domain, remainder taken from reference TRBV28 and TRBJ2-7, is DVKVTQSSRYLVKRTGEKVFLECVQDMDHENMFWYRQDPGLGLRLIYFSYDVKMKEKGDIPEGYSVSREKKERFSLILESASTNQTSMYLCASRKDRSGSYEQYFGPGTRLTVT.

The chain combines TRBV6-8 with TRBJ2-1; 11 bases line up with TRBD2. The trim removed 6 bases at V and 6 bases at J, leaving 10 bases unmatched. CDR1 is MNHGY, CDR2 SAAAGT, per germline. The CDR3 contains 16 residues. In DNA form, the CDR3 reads TGTGCCAGCAGCGAGGCCCGCACTAGCGGGAGCAATGAGCAGTTCTTC. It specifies CASSEARTSGSNEQFF.

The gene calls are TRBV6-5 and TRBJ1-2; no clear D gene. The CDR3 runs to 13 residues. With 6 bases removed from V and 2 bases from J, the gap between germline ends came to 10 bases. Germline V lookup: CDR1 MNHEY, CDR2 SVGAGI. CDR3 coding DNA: TGTGCCAGCAGAACGACAAAAAACTATGGCTACACCTTC. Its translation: CASRTTKNYGYTF.

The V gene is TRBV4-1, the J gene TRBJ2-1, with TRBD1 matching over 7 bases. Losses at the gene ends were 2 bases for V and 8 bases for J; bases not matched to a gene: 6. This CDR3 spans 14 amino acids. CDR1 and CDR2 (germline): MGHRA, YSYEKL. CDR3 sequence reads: CASSQPGTVHEQFF. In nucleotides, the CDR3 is TGCGCCAGCAGCCAACCCGGGACAGTCCATGAGCAGTTCTTC.